This T cell receptor beta chain was identified in a study of blood T cell repertoires in COVID-19. For the study at large: PBMCs, B-cell-depleted T cells, or T cells provided the cDNA or gDNA that made up the material.

Under the authors' procedure: Amplifying reference gene primers gave estimates of nucleated cell counts. Libraries were prepared by immunoSEQ multiplex PCR; TCRdb keeps only in-frame clonotypes and omits some of them. D and trimming come from the DNA, and the V and J calls and clone size come from that table. The data show over 50,000 clones, 90% to 95% seen once. J lost 4 bases, V lost 1 base, and 7 bases had no gene match. Germline loops: CDR1 SGHDN, CDR2 FVKESK. The CDR3 is made up of 17 amino acids. The source of this sequence is a woman aged 60-70 years with active or convalescent COVID-19. The chain is built from TRBV14 and TRBJ2-5; 12 bases match TRBD2. Sequences were obtained from peripheral blood. CDR3 in amino acids: CASSQGLAGGRGETQYF. CDR3 DNA: TGTGCCAGCAGCCAAGGGCTAGCGGGAGGGCGAGGAGAGACCCAGTACTTC. Full variable domain (remainder filled in from reference TRBV14 and TRBJ2-5): EAGVTQFPSHSVIEKGQTVTLRCDPISGHDNLYWYRRVMGKEIKFLLHFVKESKQDESGMPNNRFLAERTGGTYSTLKVQPAELEDSGVYFCASSQGLAGGRGETQYFGPGTRLLVL.